Included here is one T cell receptor beta chain sequence, with context. Its antigen is undetermined. Sequencing used immunoSEQ multiplex PCR; TCRdb keeps in-frame clones, though not all of them. In the table there are some 120,000 clones, around four fifths of which are singletons. This sample was taken from a study of a mutant IDH1 vaccine in newly diagnosed glioma. Looking at the study overall: Patients received vaccination from 4-6 weeks after radiotherapy alone, or with temozolomide cycles. Every participant had undergone radiotherapy, temozolomide, or both before, and most underwent both. Treated individuals were roughly 62% male and around 40% female, averaging 40.4 years of age.

The time point denotes: week 11, during vaccination. With topical imiquimod, each dose of the vaccine consisted of 300 ug of mutant IDH1 20-mer peptide. After removal of 5 bases from V and 7 bases from J, the junction contained 6 bases not matched to a gene. The CDR3 runs 14 residues. Germline V lookup: CDR1 MNHNS, CDR2 SASEGT. General study findings and limits: The study observed vaccine-induced immune responses in 85% to 95% of patients.

Sequencing used PBMCs, obtained from a glioma patient whose treatment included an IDH1 peptide vaccine. The sequence came from a man aged 35 to 55 with glioma. V and J are TRBV6-1 and TRBJ2-3; 10 nucleotides agree with TRBD2. The CDR3 protein is CASSIRSGGYTQYF. The CDR3 bases are TGTGCCAGCAGTATCCGTAGCGGGGGGTATACGCAGTATTTT.